This is a list of T cell receptor beta chains from one sample in a study of cytomegalovirus exposure and HLA in healthy donors. TCRdb's copy holds only in-frame clones and misses some; the assay was immunoSEQ multiplex PCR. The sample shows 150,000 or so clones, approximately 71% of them seen only once. Sequences were obtained from PBMCs. The receptor source for this set is a man between 35 and 55 years old in good health and CMV-seronegative. Each CDR3 is given with its conserved first and last residue. The D gene is left open where the match is weak. Rows may omit the clone size; those that give it use once, few, many or a size class.

size,V,J,D,CDR3
once,TRBV12-5,TRBJ2-7,.,CASGFSFSEQYF
.,TRBV14,TRBJ1-4,.,CASSHVEGANEKLFF
.,TRBV7-9,TRBJ2-5,.,CAGGGTEETQYF
once,TRBV7-9,TRBJ2-3,TRBD2,CASSPSGDTQYF
.,TRBV7-2,TRBJ1-1,.,CASSSNQGTEAFF
few,TRBV5-1,TRBJ1-1,TRBD1,CASSLATGDTEAFF
once,TRBV4-1,TRBJ2-3,.,CASSQAGVIADTQYF
once,TRBV6-6,TRBJ1-1,TRBD1,CASSYRGRGNTEAFF
few,TRBV2,TRBJ1-3,.,CASSAQGNGGNTIYF
few,TRBV5-1,TRBJ1-2,.,CASSLGQAKDGYTF
few,TRBV6-5,TRBJ1-6,.,CASSSVGDSPLHF
few,TRBV5-6,TRBJ2-7,TRBD2,CASSLMGGSYEQYF
.,TRBV5-1,TRBJ2-7,TRBD1,CASSPGQGGSYEQYF
.,TRBV7-3,TRBJ2-3,TRBD2,CASSIGGASGGTDTQYF
few,TRBV5-1,TRBJ1-1,.,CASSTGTYGTEAFF
.,TRBV13,TRBJ1-2,TRBD1,CASSLGDRFYGYTF
.,TRBV6-5,TRBJ1-4,.,CASSYVSDEKLFF
.,TRBV4-2,TRBJ2-4,TRBD2,CASSQPIGTSDIQYF
once,TRBV5-6,TRBJ1-2,.,CASNPMQANGYTF
.,TRBV7-2,TRBJ1-1,.,CASSSTGINTEAFF
few,TRBV7-3,TRBJ1-1,.,CASSLGGELGTEAFF
.,TRBV10-3,TRBJ1-2,TRBD1,CAISELGGDGYTF
.,TRBV25-1,TRBJ2-1,.,CASSEPGKNEQFF
once,TRBV18,TRBJ2-3,.,CASSPVQGRTDTQYF
.,TRBV2,TRBJ1-1,.,CASSEILGNTEAFF
.,TRBV5-4,TRBJ2-5,.,CASSLGGRAETQYF
.,TRBV4-2,TRBJ2-5,TRBD2,CASSPGGSGGAKTQYF
.,TRBV10-3,TRBJ2-2,.,CAISGPSINLHVPGSKGELFF
.,TRBV4-2,TRBJ1-2,TRBD1,CASSQVIGTGNGYTF
.,TRBV4-3,TRBJ2-2,TRBD2,CASSQVREDTGELFF
.,TRBV19,TRBJ2-1,.,CASSPRQYNEQFF
.,TRBV5-1,TRBJ2-1,.,CASSLDAAGYYNEQFF
.,TRBV9,TRBJ2-1,.,CASSVYDSTGEQFF
once,TRBV7-9,TRBJ1-2,.,CASSPPTGYGYTF
.,TRBV2,TRBJ1-4,.,CASSEERGKEKLFF
.,TRBV2,TRBJ1-5,TRBD1,CASSSQTGVMPQHF
.,TRBV6-5,TRBJ1-4,.,CASSYDFGNEKLFF
.,TRBV27,TRBJ2-5,TRBD1,CASRSFDRDATQYF
.,TRBV6-5,TRBJ1-2,.,CASSYSGRANYGYTF
.,TRBV4-3,TRBJ1-2,.,CASSQDFKGANYGYTF
.,TRBV19,TRBJ2-1,.,CASSMSPPVNEQFF
.,TRBV5-4,TRBJ2-7,.,CASSLGHGQSPGEQYF
.,TRBV4-3,TRBJ2-7,TRBD1,CASSQDGGQGGEQYF
.,TRBV19,TRBJ1-5,.,CASSISGAGSQPQHF
few,TRBV6-5,TRBJ1-3,.,CASRQGPGNTIYF
once,TRBV5-1,TRBJ1-2,TRBD1,CASSPGQGPKYGYTF
.,TRBV5-8,TRBJ1-2,TRBD1,CASSLGTGYYGYTF
few,TRBV5-1,TRBJ1-4,.,CASREGGLNEKLFF
.,TRBV7-2,TRBJ1-2,.,CASSPDRVNYGYTF
once,TRBV30,TRBJ1-1,.,CAWSGGCEAFF